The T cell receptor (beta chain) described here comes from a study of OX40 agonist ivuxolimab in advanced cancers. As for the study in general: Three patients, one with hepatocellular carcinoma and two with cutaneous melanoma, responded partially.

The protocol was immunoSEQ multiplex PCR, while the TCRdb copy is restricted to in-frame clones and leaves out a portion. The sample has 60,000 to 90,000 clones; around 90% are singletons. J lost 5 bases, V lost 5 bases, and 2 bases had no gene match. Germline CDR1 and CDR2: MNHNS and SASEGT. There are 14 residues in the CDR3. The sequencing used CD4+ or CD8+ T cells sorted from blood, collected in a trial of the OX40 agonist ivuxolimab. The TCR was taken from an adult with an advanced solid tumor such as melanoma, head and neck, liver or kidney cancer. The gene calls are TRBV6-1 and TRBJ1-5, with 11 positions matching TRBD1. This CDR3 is CASSWTGGDQPQHF. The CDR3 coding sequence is TGTGCCAGCAGTTGGACAGGGGGCGATCAGCCCCAGCATTTT.